These 29 T cell receptor beta chains originate from one sample sequenced in a study of spatial heterogeneity in lung cancer. Time point described: sample taken at primary tumor resection. Whole RNA, which was extracted from tumor, nontumor lung tissue or frozen PBMC, was sequenced without any cell sorting. Via MiXCR, TCRdb re-called the 5' RACE reads, giving one row per CDR3 protein. Here the sample spans about 90,000 distinct CDR3 sequences, roughly 9.5% being singletons. Sequenced material: PBMCs, taken at surgery. These receptors were collected from a male donor with early-stage non-small cell lung cancer.

The chain uses TRBV29-1 and TRBJ1-2; 10 bases line up with TRBD1. Trimming took 2 bases from V and 4 from J; bases not matched to a gene: 4. The length of the CDR3 is 14 residues. Germline loops: CDR1 SQVTM, CDR2 ANQGSEA. The CDR3 reads CSVERTGGGYGYTF. In nucleotides, the CDR3 is TGCAGCGTTGAAAGGACAGGGGGAGGCTATGGCTACACCTTC.

This clonotype was picked up one time. A read error may be the cause here, since a much bigger clone is one base away. The chain couples TRBV7-2 to TRBJ2-7; TRBD1 agrees at 7 bases. CDR1 and CDR2 (germline): SGHTA, FQGNSA. Trimming removed 2 bases from V and 1 base from J; junction bases left unmatched: 2. The CDR3 totals 14 residues. The CDR3 DNA follows: TGTACCAGCAGCTTACAGGGGGAATCCTACGAGCAGTACTTC. Its translation: CTSSLQGESYEQYF.

Only a few counts were recorded for this clonotype. This rearrangement joins TRBV9 to TRBJ1-2; TRBD1 agrees at 11 bases. Trimming took 0 bases from V and 4 from J; bases not matched to a gene: 2. This CDR3 contains 15 residues. CDR1 and CDR2 from the germline V gene are SGDLS and YYNGEE. For the CDR3, the DNA is TGTGCCAGCAGCGTAGCGGGGACAGGGGGCTATGGCTACACCTTC. Protein sequence: CASSVAGTGGYGYTF.

This clonotype was seen many times. The J gene is TRBJ2-4, the V gene TRBV6-1; D gene unclear. V shed 4 bases and J shed 8 bases, with 6 bases lying between them. Germline values: CDR1 MNHNS, CDR2 SASEGT. CDR3 size: 11 residues. CDR3 DNA: TGTGCCAGCAGTGCAGTAGACATTCAGTACTTC. It is translated as CASSAVDIQYF.

This clonotype was counted at least ten times. The chain employs TRBV28 and TRBJ2-2; D gene unclear. V lost 6 bases and J lost 0, with 8 bases in between. Germline V gives CDR1 MDHEN, CDR2 SYDVKM. The CDR3 loop spans 14 amino acids. CDR3 coding DNA: TGTGCCAGCAGCAGGCTTTCGAACACCGGGGAGCTGTTTTTT. Encoded protein: CASSRLSNTGELFF.

CDR3 loop: CASSEALAVSTGELFF. CDR3 DNA: TGTGCCAGCAGTGAAGCGCTAGCAGTCAGCACCGGGGAGCTGTTTTTT. The V gene is TRBV2, the J gene TRBJ2-2; possibly TRBD2 for D (5 bases). The CDR3 loop spans 16 amino acids. Germline V gene lookup returns CDR1 SNHLY and CDR2 FYNNEI. The V and J ends lost 0 bases and 4 bases respectively, with 12 bases between them.

The sample holds a few counts of this clonotype. The chain couples TRBV7-2 to TRBJ1-6; TRBD1 agrees at 7 bases. Trimming at V came to 5 bases and at J to 6 bases, leaving 4 bases not matched to a gene. The CDR3 has 14 amino acids. Germline lookup yields CDR1 SGHTA and CDR2 FQGNSA. The CDR3 here is CASSPGQLNSPLHF. CDR3 nucleotides: TGTGCCAGCAGCCCGGGACAGCTTAATTCACCCCTCCACTTT.

This clonotype has only a few counts. The genes are TRBV20-1 and TRBJ2-7, with a possible D match to TRBD1 (6 bases). From germline, CDR1 is DFQATT and CDR2 SNEGSKA (reference sequence). Trimming removed 0 bases from V and 6 bases from J, with 18 bases in between. This CDR3 is 15 amino acids long. The CDR3 bases are TGCAGTGCTAGAGACAGGATGAGGGGGAAGTCCGAGCAGTACTTC. Amino acid sequence: CSARDRMRGKSEQYF.

This clonotype has more than one count but fewer than ten. The rearrangement links TRBV21-1 to TRBJ2-7; the table's D call, TRBD1, was not checked against the DNA. TRBV21-1 is a recognized pseudogene. The CDR3 is 14 amino acids. The DNA of the CDR3 is TGTGCCAGCACCCAGGGGGGGTCCCCCTACGAGCAGTACTTC. It is translated as CASTQGGSPYEQYF.

The sample holds many counts of this clonotype. The V call is TRBV10-3, the J call TRBJ1-6; D might be TRBD1 (5 bases). Germline CDR1 reads ENHRY; CDR2 reads SYGVKD. The CDR3 spans 14 residues. Trimming stripped 4 bases from V and 7 bases from J, with 11 bases between. CDR3 nucleotide sequence: TGTGCCATCAGTGTACAAGGGGCAAATTCACCCCTCCACTTT. Protein sequence: CAISVQGANSPLHF.

This chain links TRBV2 with TRBJ1-4; D might be TRBD1 (5 bases). This CDR3 contains 15 residues. The germline CDR1 and CDR2 sequences are SNHLY and FYNNEI. V was trimmed by 6 bases and J by 0 bases, leaving 11 bases between them. The CDR3 nucleotides are TGTGCCAGCAGCGGGACGACAGCAACTAATGAAAAACTGTTTTTT. It specifies CASSGTTATNEKLFF.

This chain links TRBV2 with TRBJ2-2; a possible D gene is TRBD1 (5 bases). The CDR3 extends over 15 amino acids. Germline V gene lookup returns CDR1 SNHLY and CDR2 FYNNEI. V was trimmed by 1 base and J by 2 bases, leaving 8 bases between them. The CDR3 loop is CASSEDRKNTGELFF. For the CDR3, the DNA is TGTGCCAGCAGTGAAGACAGGAAAAACACCGGGGAGCTGTTTTTT.

This chain joins TRBV6-5 and TRBJ2-4, with 7 bases that match TRBD1. This CDR3 spans 14 amino acids. CDR1 is MNHEY and CDR2 is SVGAGI in the germline V gene. Trimming cost V 4 bases and J 6 bases; bases outside gene matches: 6. The CDR3 coding sequence is TGTGCCAGCAGTTTAGGGGGCGATCGAAACATTCAGTACTTC. Protein product: CASSLGGDRNIQYF.

This clonotype came up a few times. The gene calls are TRBV20-1 and TRBJ1-5; D unclear. Germline-derived CDR1 and CDR2 are DFQATT and SNEGSKA (reference sequence). Trimming pared 0 bases from V and 1 base from J, leaving 10 bases between. The CDR3 consists of 15 residues. CDR3 sequence (DNA): TGCAGTGCTAGAGATCCCGGCCGAAGCAATCAGCCCCAGCATTTT. It translates to CSARDPGRSNQPQHF.

Details on this clonotype: The CDR3 ends on some other residue instead of the conserved phenylalanine or tryptophan, so this is likely a read error. The chain couples TRBV7-9 to TRBJ2-1; no firm D call. This CDR3 has 10 amino acids. Germline values: CDR1 SEHNR, CDR2 FQNEAQ (reference sequence). V lost 5 bases to trimming and J lost 12 bases, with 8 bases between them. This CDR3 is CASSGPVQFS. Here the CDR3 DNA reads TGTGCCAGCAGCGGACCAGTGCAGTTCTCC.

This clonotype came up many times. The chain uses TRBV7-2 and TRBJ2-1, with 14 bases identical to TRBD2. Trimming cost V 5 bases and J 7 bases; bases outside gene matches: 7. The CDR3 has 16 amino acids. Germline values: CDR1 SGHTA, CDR2 FQGNSA. As DNA, the CDR3 is TGTGCCAGCAGCCCTGCCGGACTAGCGGGGGGTAATGAGCAGTTCTTC. This sequence encodes CASSPAGLAGGNEQFF. Full variable domain (remainder filled in from reference TRBV7-2 and TRBJ2-1): GAGVSQSPSNKVTEKGKDVELRCDPISGHTALYWYRQSLGQGLEFLIYFQGNSAPDKSGLPSDRFSAERTGGSVSTLTIQRTQQEDSAVYLCASSPAGLAGGNEQFFGPGTRLTVL.

The chain carries TRBV28 and TRBJ2-7; 7 bases map to TRBD2. V trimming: 5 bases; J trimming: 5 bases; junction bases outside the gene matches: 12. This CDR3 spans 15 amino acids. Germline V lookup: CDR1 MDHEN, CDR2 SYDVKM. The CDR3 DNA follows: TGTGCCAGCAGTCCCGCCAGCGGGACTCTGAACGAGCAGTACTTC. It translates to CASSPASGTLNEQYF. Full variable domain (missing parts from reference TRBV28 and TRBJ2-7): DVKVTQSSRYLVKRTGEKVFLECVQDMDHENMFWYRQDPGLGLRLIYFSYDVKMKEKGDIPEGYSVSREKKERFSLILESASTNQTSMYLCASSPASGTLNEQYFGPGTRLTVT.

This clonotype was detected a few times. V gene TRBV9 combines with J gene TRBJ2-2; 7 nucleotides line up with TRBD2. This CDR3 is 16 amino acids long. Germline-derived CDR1 and CDR2 are SGDLS and YYNGEE. The J segment lost 4 bases and the V segment lost 2 bases, leaving 8 bases of the junction unmatched. CDR3: CASSVLPWGGTGELFF. DNA of the CDR3: TGTGCCAGCAGCGTCCTCCCTTGGGGGGGCACCGGGGAGCTGTTTTTT.

This clonotype was observed at least ten times. V usage is TRBV19 and J usage is TRBJ2-3; TRBD2 aligns across 7 bases. Germline V gene data show CDR1 as LNHDA and CDR2 as SQIVND (reference sequence). The CDR3 runs 13 residues. J gave up 4 bases and V 7 bases, and 5 bases lay outside the gene matches. CDR3 DNA: TGTGCCAGTAAATGGGGGGGGTCAGATACGCAGTATTTT. Amino acids: CASKWGGSDTQYF.

A few counts support this clonotype. The chain links TRBV5-6 to TRBJ2-2; D is perhaps TRBD1 (5 bases). Germline CDR1 reads SGHDT; CDR2 reads YYEEEE. The CDR3 totals 17 residues. V lost 1 base and J 0 bases, leaving 13 bases between the germline ends. Written as DNA, the CDR3 is TGTGCCAGCAGCTTGCGTCGGTCAGGGACGAACACCGGGGAGCTGTTTTTT. Protein sequence: CASSLRRSGTNTGELFF.

This clonotype was detected ten times or more. This sequence joins TRBV6-2 or TRBV6-3 and TRBJ2-1, with unresolved D. Looked up from germline, CDR1 is MNHEY and CDR2 is SVGEGT. The ends were cut back, 6 bases at V and 8 bases at J, with 11 bases in the middle. This CDR3 comprises 12 residues. The CDR3 coding sequence is TGTGCCAGCAGCGGTCGCGAGGATGAGCAGTTCTTC. This translates into CASSGREDEQFF.

In this sample, this clonotype turned up a few times. The chain recombines TRBV20-1 with TRBJ2-7; D is perhaps TRBD1 or TRBD2 (6 bases each). V was trimmed by 0 bases and J by 2 bases, leaving 14 bases between them. The germline V gene has CDR1 DFQATT and CDR2 SNEGSKA (reference sequence). The CDR3 runs 15 residues. The CDR3 DNA reads as TGCAGTGCTAGAGACCCCGGGGGCGGAACCTACGAGCAGTACTTC. Encoded protein: CSARDPGGGTYEQYF.

Ten or more counts support this clonotype. The chain is built from TRBV10-3 and TRBJ2-7, with TRBD1 matching 7 bases. Germline V gene lookup returns CDR1 ENHRY and CDR2 SYGVKD. The CDR3 runs to 12 residues. Unmatched junction bases numbered 0, after V lost 4 bases and J lost 3 bases. Here the CDR3 reads CAISGQGYEQYF. The CDR3 DNA follows: TGTGCCATCAGTGGACAGGGCTACGAGCAGTACTTC.

A few counts support this clonotype. The genes are TRBV19 and TRBJ1-2; D is unclear. Trimming removed 3 bases from V and 1 base from J, with 12 bases in between. Looked up from germline, CDR1 is LNHDA and CDR2 is SQIVND (reference sequence). There are 15 residues in the CDR3. In DNA form, the CDR3 reads TGTGCCAGTAGTATTTCATCTATTTTTAACTATGGCTACACCTTC. This translates into CASSISSIFNYGYTF.

This clonotype was recorded a few times. The chain uses TRBV10-3 and TRBJ2-2; D remains ambiguous. V was pared by 0 bases and J by 2 bases, with 7 bases between. The V gene's germline CDR1 is ENHRY and CDR2 SYGVKD. This CDR3 spans 15 amino acids. CDR3 sequence reads: CAISESVTNTGELFF. DNA for the CDR3: TGTGCCATCAGTGAGTCCGTAACAAACACCGGGGAGCTGTTTTTT.

The V call is TRBV2, the J call TRBJ2-3; 11 bases map to TRBD2. V was clipped by 4 bases and J by 6 bases; unmatched bases: 12. Germline values: CDR1 SNHLY, CDR2 FYNNEI. This CDR3 spans 17 amino acids. The CDR3: CASSVDLAGGSRDTQYF. In nucleotides, the CDR3 is TGTGCCAGCAGTGTTGATTTAGCGGGGGGGTCTCGGGATACGCAGTATTTT. Together with reference TRBV2 and TRBJ2-3, the CDR3 gives the full variable domain: EPEVTQTPSHQVTQMGQEVILRCVPISNHLYFYWYRQILGQKVEFLVSFYNNEISEKSEIFDDQFSVERPDGSNFTLKIRSTKLEDSAMYFCASSVDLAGGSRDTQYFGPGTRLTVL.

The table lists this clonotype with many counts. V gene TRBV6-2 or TRBV6-3 combines with J gene TRBJ2-3, with 12 bases aligning to TRBD1. Germline V CDR1 and CDR2: MNHEY, SVGEGT. The CDR3 has 15 residues. Trimming removed 4 bases from V and 3 bases from J; junction bases left unmatched: 2. The CDR3 loop is CASSSGQGATDTQYF. CDR3 nucleotides: TGTGCCAGCAGTTCGGGACAGGGGGCAACAGATACGCAGTATTTT.

This chain connects TRBV5-1 to TRBJ2-5, with TRBD2 identical over 8 bases. V gave up 1 base and J gave up 5 bases; unmatched junction bases: 4. Germline values: CDR1 SGHRS, CDR2 YFSETQ. This CDR3 has 14 amino acids. The CDR3 bases are TGCGCCAGCAGCTTGCAAGCGGGGGTTGAGACCCAGTACTTC. Translation: CASSLQAGVETQYF.

This clonotype was observed a few times. Here the CDR3 DNA reads TGCAGTGCTAGAGATCCCTCGGGAGCTACCTCCTACAATGAGCAGTTCTTC. Amino acid sequence: CSARDPSGATSYNEQFF. The chain couples TRBV20-1 to TRBJ2-1; TRBD2 is a possible D gene (6 bases). Germline assignment: CDR1 DFQATT and CDR2 SNEGSKA (reference sequence). The CDR3 runs 17 residues. Trimming cost V 0 bases and J 0 bases, with 15 bases left between them.